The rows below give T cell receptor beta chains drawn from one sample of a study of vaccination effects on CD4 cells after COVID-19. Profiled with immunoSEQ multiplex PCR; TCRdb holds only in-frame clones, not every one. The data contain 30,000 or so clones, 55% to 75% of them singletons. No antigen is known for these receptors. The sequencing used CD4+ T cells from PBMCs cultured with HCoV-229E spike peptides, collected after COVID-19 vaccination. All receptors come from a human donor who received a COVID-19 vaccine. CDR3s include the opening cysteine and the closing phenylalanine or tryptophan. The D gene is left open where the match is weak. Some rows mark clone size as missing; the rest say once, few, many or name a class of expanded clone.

cdr3_nt: TGTGCCAGCAGGGGAGGGTCTTCAGCTAGCCAAGAGACCCAGTACTTC
cdr3_aa: CASRGGSSASQETQYF
j_call: TRBJ2-5
v_call: TRBV5-4
cdr3_length: 16
d_call: TRBD2
clone_size: NA

cdr3_nt: TGTGCCAGCATGGCCCGGACTAGCGGGGAATACAATGAGCAGTTCTTC
cdr3_aa: CASMARTSGEYNEQFF
j_call: TRBJ2-1
v_call: TRBV9
cdr3_length: 16
d_call: TRBD2
clone_size: once

cdr3_nt: TGCGCCAGCAGCCTTCAATTCGGGACGGCAGCTGAAGCTTTCTTT
cdr3_aa: CASSLQFGTAAEAFF
j_call: TRBJ1-1
v_call: TRBV5-1
cdr3_length: 15
d_call: NA
clone_size: NA

cdr3_nt: TGTGCCTGGAGTCAGCGGAACTCAGATACGCAGTATTTT
cdr3_aa: CAWSQRNSDTQYF
j_call: TRBJ2-3
v_call: TRBV30
cdr3_length: 13
d_call: NA
clone_size: NA

cdr3_nt: TGTGCCAGCAGTTACCATCCAGGGAGCTCTGGAAACACCATATATTTT
cdr3_aa: CASSYHPGSSGNTIYF
j_call: TRBJ1-3
v_call: TRBV6-5
cdr3_length: 16
d_call: NA
clone_size: NA

cdr3_nt: TGTGCTAGTGTCGAGGGGAGCACAGATACGCAGTATTTT
cdr3_aa: CASVEGSTDTQYF
j_call: TRBJ2-3
v_call: TRBV12-5
cdr3_length: 13
d_call: NA
clone_size: NA

cdr3_nt: TGTGCCAGCAGCCCGGGGACTAGCGGAAAGCAGTACTTC
cdr3_aa: CASSPGTSGKQYF
j_call: TRBJ2-7
v_call: TRBV5-4
cdr3_length: 13
d_call: TRBD2
clone_size: once

cdr3_nt: TGCAGCGTTGAAAAGGTTGGCTCTGAAGCTTTCTTT
cdr3_aa: CSVEKVGSEAFF
j_call: TRBJ1-1
v_call: TRBV29-1
cdr3_length: 12
d_call: NA
clone_size: NA

cdr3_nt: TGCGCCAGCAGCCCCGATATGGGACTAGCGAGGGTCTTC
cdr3_aa: CASSPDMGLARVF
j_call: TRBJ2-1
v_call: TRBV5-1
cdr3_length: 13
d_call: TRBD2
clone_size: NA

cdr3_nt: TGTGCCAGCAGCGCACAGGTAGGTCAGCCCCAGCATTTT
cdr3_aa: CASSAQVGQPQHF
j_call: TRBJ1-5
v_call: TRBV7-9
cdr3_length: 13
d_call: NA
clone_size: NA